This TCR beta chain was found in a study of long-term antiretroviral therapy in people with HIV. V gave up 4 bases and J gave up 7 bases, with 8 bases separating them. Germline values: CDR1 MNHEY, CDR2 SMNVEV (reference sequence). The CDR3 has 12 amino acids. Survey level was the resolution at which the v3.0 immunoSEQ assay ran. Sequenced by immunoSEQ multiplex PCR; TCRdb stores in-frame clones only, minus some. The sample holds tens of thousands of clones; about nine tenths are singletons and the top ten take roughly 8%. The chain is built from TRBV27 and TRBJ2-1; D unresolved. The sequences come from unsorted PBMCs, collected 0.2 years before starting antiretroviral therapy. This TCR was recovered from a man between 18 and 29 years old with HIV. The CDR3 reads CASSSTLNEQFF. CDR3 sequence (DNA): TGTGCCAGCAGTTCTACGTTAAATGAGCAGTTCTTC.